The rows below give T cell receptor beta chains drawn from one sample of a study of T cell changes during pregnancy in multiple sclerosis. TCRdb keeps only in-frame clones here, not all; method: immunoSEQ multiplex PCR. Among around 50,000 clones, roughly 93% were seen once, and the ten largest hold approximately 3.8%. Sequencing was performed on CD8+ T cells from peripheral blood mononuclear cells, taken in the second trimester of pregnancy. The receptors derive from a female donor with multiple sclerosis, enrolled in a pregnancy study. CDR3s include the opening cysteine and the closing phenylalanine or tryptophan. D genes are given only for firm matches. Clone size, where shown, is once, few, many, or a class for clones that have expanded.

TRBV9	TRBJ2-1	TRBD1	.	CASSDGQVLNNEQFF	TGTGCCAGCAGTGATGGACAGGTCCTAAACAATGAGCAGTTCTTC
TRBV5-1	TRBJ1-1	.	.	CASSLSSREAFF	TGCGCCAGCAGCTTGTCGTCCCGGGAGGCTTTCTTT
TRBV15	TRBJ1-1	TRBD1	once	CATSRVRTGYTEAFF	TGTGCCACCAGCAGAGTTCGGACAGGGTACACTGAAGCTTTCTTT
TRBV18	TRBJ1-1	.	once	CASSDQGGTEAFF	TGTGCCAGCTCAGATCAGGGCGGTACTGAAGCTTTCTTT
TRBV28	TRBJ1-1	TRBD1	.	CASRDRDRGLNTEAFF	TGTGCCAGCAGGGATAGGGACAGGGGCCTAAACACTGAAGCTTTCTTT
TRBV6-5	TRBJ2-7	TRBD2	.	CASSSTSGSYEQYF	TGTGCCAGCAGTTCGACTAGCGGGAGTTACGAGCAGTACTTC
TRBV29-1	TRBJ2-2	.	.	CSVEYGELFF	TGCAGCGTTGAATATGGGGAGCTGTTTTTT
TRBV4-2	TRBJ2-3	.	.	CASSQIQQADTQYF	TGTGCCAGCAGCCAAATCCAGCAGGCAGATACGCAGTATTTT
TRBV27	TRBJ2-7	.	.	CASSSEPTRWYEQYF	TGTGCCAGCAGTTCCGAACCGACTAGATGGTACGAGCAGTACTTC
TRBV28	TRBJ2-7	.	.	CATRLRVGSYEQYF	TGTGCCACCCGGTTGCGGGTTGGGTCCTACGAGCAGTACTTC
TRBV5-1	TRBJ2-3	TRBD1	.	CASSLGDREVTDTQYF	TGCGCCAGCAGCTTGGGGGACAGGGAAGTCACAGATACGCAGTATTTT
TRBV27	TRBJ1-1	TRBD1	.	CASRLLTGGARNTEAFF	TGTGCCAGCAGACTTTTAACAGGGGGGGCGAGAAACACTGAAGCTTTCTTT
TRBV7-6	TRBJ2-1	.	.	CASSAQVGGLAHNEQFF	TGTGCCAGCAGCGCCCAGGTCGGGGGTCTGGCCCACAATGAGCAGTTCTTC
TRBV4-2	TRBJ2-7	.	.	CASSLYRDSTYEQYF	TGTGCCAGCAGCCTCTACCGGGACTCAACCTACGAGCAGTACTTC
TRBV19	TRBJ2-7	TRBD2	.	CASSIHQGRVDEQYF	TGTGCCAGTAGTATTCACCAAGGGAGGGTAGACGAGCAGTACTTC
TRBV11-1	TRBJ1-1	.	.	CASSLSTGGGPEAFF	TGTGCCAGCAGCTTATCTACGGGGGGTGGTCCTGAAGCTTTCTTT
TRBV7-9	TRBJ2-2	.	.	CAKAAESGELFF	TGTGCCAAAGCGGCGGAATCCGGGGAGCTGTTTTTT
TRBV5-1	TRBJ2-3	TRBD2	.	CASSSRLAGFADTQYF	TGCGCCAGCAGCTCACGACTAGCGGGATTTGCAGATACGCAGTATTTT
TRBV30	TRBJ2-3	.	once	CAWSVLQAATDTQYF	TGTGCCTGGAGTGTACTCCAGGCAGCCACAGATACGCAGTATTTT
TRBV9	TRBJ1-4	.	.	CASSVDRNEKLFF	TGTGCCAGCAGCGTAGACAGGAATGAAAAACTGTTTTTT
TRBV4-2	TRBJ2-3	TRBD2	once	CASSQEIGGRALTDTQYF	TGTGCCAGCAGCCAAGAGATTGGTGGGAGGGCCCTCACAGATACGCAGTATTTT
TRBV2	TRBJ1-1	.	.	CASSELRGKKTEAFF	TGTGCCAGCAGTGAACTACGGGGAAAGAAGACTGAAGCTTTCTTT
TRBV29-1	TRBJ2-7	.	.	CSVTVSGEQYF	TGCAGCGTTACTGTTAGCGGAGAGCAGTACTTC
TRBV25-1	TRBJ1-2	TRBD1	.	CANPSTGSGYTF	TGTGCCAACCCATCGACAGGGAGTGGCTACACCTTC
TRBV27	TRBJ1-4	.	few	CASSFGRHEKLFF	TGTGCCAGCAGTTTCGGTCGTCATGAAAAACTGTTTTTT
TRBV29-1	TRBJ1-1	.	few	CSVPVNTEAFF	TGCAGCGTCCCAGTGAACACTGAAGCTTTCTTT
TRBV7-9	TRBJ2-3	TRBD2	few	CASSLTSGGRETQYF	TGTGCCAGCAGTCTGACTAGCGGGGGACGCGAGACGCAGTATTTT
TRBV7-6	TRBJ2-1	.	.	CASTSEENEQFF	TGTGCCAGCACCTCGGAGGAGAATGAGCAGTTCTTC
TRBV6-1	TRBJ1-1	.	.	CASSDYVKVDRNTEAFF	TGTGCCAGCAGTGATTACGTAAAGGTGGACAGGAACACTGAAGCTTTCTTT
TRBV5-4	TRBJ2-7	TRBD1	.	CASSPRGPTYEQYF	TGTGCCAGCAGCCCCAGGGGGCCCACCTACGAGCAGTACTTC
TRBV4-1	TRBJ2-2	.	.	CASSQEALTELFF	TGCGCCAGCAGCCAAGAAGCCCTCACGGAGCTGTTTTTT
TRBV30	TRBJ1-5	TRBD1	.	CAWSPYDRAPNQPQHF	TGTGCCTGGAGTCCCTACGACAGGGCTCCCAATCAGCCCCAGCATTTT
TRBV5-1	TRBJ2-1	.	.	CASSPLGDNEQFF	TGCGCCAGCAGCCCTCTCGGGGACAATGAGCAGTTCTTC
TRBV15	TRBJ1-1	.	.	CATSRVSGTEAFF	TGTGCCACCAGCAGGGTTTCGGGGACTGAAGCTTTCTTT
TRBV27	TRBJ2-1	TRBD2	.	CASSLGGVYNEQFF	TGTGCCAGCAGTTTAGGGGGGGTCTACAATGAGCAGTTCTTC
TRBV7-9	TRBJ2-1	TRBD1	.	CASSSPDRGYNEQFF	TGTGCCAGCAGCTCCCCGGACAGGGGCTACAATGAGCAGTTCTTC
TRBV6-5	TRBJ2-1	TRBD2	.	CASSYYKRTTGREQFF	TGTGCCAGCAGTTACTACAAGAGGACCACCGGGAGGGAGCAGTTCTTC
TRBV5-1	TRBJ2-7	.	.	CASRDTNNPYEQYF	TGCGCCAGTAGGGACACCAACAACCCCTACGAGCAGTACTTC
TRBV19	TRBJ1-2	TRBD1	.	CASRTTGQEYGYTF	TGTGCCAGTAGGACGACCGGACAGGAGTATGGCTACACCTTC
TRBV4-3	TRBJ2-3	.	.	CASSHGRGRGTDTQYF	TGCGCCAGCAGCCACGGCAGGGGCCGAGGCACAGATACGCAGTATTTT
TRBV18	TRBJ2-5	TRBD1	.	CASSLGDSSQETQYF	TGTGCCAGCTCACTCGGGGACAGTTCCCAAGAGACCCAGTACTTC
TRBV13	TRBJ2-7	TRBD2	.	CASSLGGAGGPYEQYF	TGTGCCAGCAGCTTAGGGGGCGCGGGAGGGCCCTACGAGCAGTACTTC
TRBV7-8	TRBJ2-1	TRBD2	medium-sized	CASSLGSGGYNEQFF	TGTGCCAGCAGCTTGGGTAGCGGGGGTTACAATGAGCAGTTCTTC
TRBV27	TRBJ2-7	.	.	CASSPGITYEQYF	TGTGCCAGCAGTCCCGGGATTACCTACGAGCAGTACTTC
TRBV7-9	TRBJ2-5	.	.	CASERVGETQYF	TGTGCCAGCGAGAGGGTAGGAGAGACCCAGTACTTC
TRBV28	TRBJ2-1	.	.	CASSFPSEGNEQFF	TGTGCCAGCAGTTTCCCCTCGGAGGGCAATGAGCAGTTCTTC
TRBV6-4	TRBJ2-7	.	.	CASSDERTRSWADSYEQYF	TGTGCCAGCAGTGACGAAAGAACCCGAAGTTGGGCAGACTCCTACGAGCAGTACTTC
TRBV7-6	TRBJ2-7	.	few	CASSPRQGSYEQYF	TGTGCCAGCAGCCCCCGCCAGGGCTCCTACGAGCAGTACTTC
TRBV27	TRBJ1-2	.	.	CASSLSPGLVYGYTF	TGTGCCAGCAGTTTATCGCCCGGACTCGTCTATGGCTACACCTTC
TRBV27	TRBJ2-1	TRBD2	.	CASSPRGLAGVSSYNEQFF	TGTGCCAGCAGTCCCCGGGGGCTAGCGGGAGTTAGCTCCTACAATGAGCAGTTCTTC
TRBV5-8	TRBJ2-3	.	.	CASSLVEFADTQYF	TGTGCCAGCAGCTTGGTGGAGTTCGCAGATACGCAGTATTTT
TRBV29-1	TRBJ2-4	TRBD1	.	CSVDKSELRDRAAKNIQYF	TGCAGCGTTGATAAATCTGAGTTGCGAGACAGGGCAGCCAAAAACATTCAGTACTTC
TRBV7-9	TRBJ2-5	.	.	CASSYGDPRETQYF	TGTGCCAGCAGCTACGGAGACCCAAGAGAGACCCAGTACTTC
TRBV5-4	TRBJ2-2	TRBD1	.	CASSHGATGRPGELFF	TGTGCCAGCAGCCACGGCGCGACAGGGCGCCCCGGGGAGCTGTTTTTT